The 29 T cell receptor beta chains reported below all come from one sample, sequenced in a study of shared clonotypes between healthy human individuals. This table comes from immunoSEQ multiplex PCR, and its TCRdb copy is limited to in-frame clones, with some not included. The sample has some 2.1 million clones; roughly 94% are singletons. The specimen was naive CD4+ T cells sorted from blood. Sample subset: CD45RA+ positively selected. The receptors originated from a man aged 18-30 years in good health.

The gene calls are TRBV6-5 and TRBJ1-2; TRBD1 matches 8 bases. The trim removed 0 bases at V and 7 bases at J, leaving 4 bases unmatched. Germline-derived CDR1 and CDR2 are MNHEY and SVGAGI. The CDR3 has 14 amino acids. Here the CDR3 reads CASSYSEQGGGYTF. In nucleotides, the CDR3 is TGTGCCAGCAGTTACTCAGAACAGGGGGGTGGCTACACCTTC.

There are a few counts of this clone. The chain has TRBV5-4 and TRBJ1-2, with D perhaps TRBD1 (6 bases). The CDR3 has 15 residues. CDR1 and CDR2 from the germline V gene are SGHNT and YYREEE (reference sequence). V was pared by 0 bases and J by 4 bases, with 13 bases between. CDR3 DNA sequence: TGTGCCAGCAGCTTGGGAGGGGGGTACCTCTATGGCTACACCTTC. It encodes CASSLGGGYLYGYTF.

This chain uses TRBV7-9 with TRBJ1-6; D is undetermined. The CDR3 contains 15 residues. Trimming removed 8 bases at V and 7 bases at J, with 18 bases between. Germline loops: CDR1 SEHNR, CDR2 FQNEAQ (reference sequence). In nucleotides, the CDR3 is TGTGCCAGCGGACCGATAATTCCCGCGAATTCACCCCTCCACTTT. As protein: CASGPIIPANSPLHF.

V and J are TRBV6-5 and TRBJ1-2, with D possibly being TRBD1 (5 bases). There are 14 residues in the CDR3. Trimming shortened V by 2 bases and J by 8 bases, and 15 bases separated the two germline ends. Germline assignment: CDR1 MNHEY and CDR2 SVGAGI. The CDR3 reads CASSYSQGRKGYTF. In nucleotides, the CDR3 is TGTGCCAGCAGTTACAGTCAGGGAAGAAAAGGCTACACCTTC.

The V call is TRBV28, the J call TRBJ1-3; tentatively, D is TRBD1 (6 bases). The V end was cut by 5 bases, the J end by 3 bases, with 23 bases between. The CDR3 consists of 18 residues. CDR1 is MDHEN and CDR2 is SYDVKM in the germline V gene. The CDR3 bases are TGTGCCAGCAGTACGACAGGAGAGCACTTTCCATATGGAAACACCATATATTTT. It is translated as CASSTTGEHFPYGNTIYF.

The chain is built from TRBV30 and TRBJ2-2, with TRBD1 matching 7 bases. CDR1 and CDR2 from the germline V gene are GTSNPN and SVGIG (reference sequence). CDR3 size: 15 residues. Trimming took 5 bases from V and 4 from J; bases not matched to a gene: 10. This CDR3 is CAWSGQAVTTGELFF. The CDR3 DNA reads as TGTGCCTGGTCAGGACAGGCGGTAACCACCGGGGAGCTGTTTTTT.

V and J are TRBV7-6 and TRBJ2-3; D unresolved. Germline CDR1 reads SGHVS; CDR2 reads FNYEAQ. V dropped 1 base and J dropped 6 bases, with 5 bases sitting between them. The CDR3 length is 12 residues. The CDR3 sequence: CASSLVADTQYF. DNA of the CDR3: TGTGCCAGCAGCTTAGTCGCGGATACGCAGTATTTT.

Points on this clone: Other DNA sequences in this sample translate to the same CDR3. The V gene is TRBV6-6, the J gene TRBJ1-5; D gene uncertain. Germline CDR1 is MNHNY and CDR2 is SVGAGI (reference sequence). Trimming shortened V by 6 bases and J by 0 bases, and 3 bases separated the two germline ends. The CDR3 extends over 12 amino acids. CDR3 protein: CASRDSNQPQHF. The CDR3 DNA is TGTGCCAGCAGGGATAGCAATCAGCCCCAGCATTTT.

The CDR3 is CASSDGLPKEQFF. Written as DNA, the CDR3 is TGTGCCAGCAGTGATGGGCTACCGAAGGAGCAGTTCTTC. V usage is TRBV2 and J usage is TRBJ2-1; D uncertain. Trimming removed 3 bases at V and 10 bases at J, with 13 bases between. This CDR3 comprises 13 residues. Germline-derived CDR1 and CDR2 are SNHLY and FYNNEI.

This chain links TRBV5-1 with TRBJ2-2; tentative D call: TRBD1 (6 bases). With 4 bases removed from V and 7 bases from J, the gap between germline ends came to 20 bases. Germline CDR1 reads SGHRS; CDR2 reads YFSETQ. The CDR3 covers 16 residues. The DNA of the CDR3 is TGCGCCAGCAGCCTGACCGGGACACCGGCATACGGGGAGCTGTTTTTT. Encoded protein: CASSLTGTPAYGELFF.

The J gene is TRBJ2-7, the V gene TRBV10-1; 10 bases map to TRBD1. The CDR3 sequence is 14 residues long. The J segment lost 6 bases and the V segment lost 2 bases, leaving 4 bases of the junction unmatched. Looked up from germline, CDR1 is WNHNN and CDR2 is SYGVQD (reference sequence). CDR3 in DNA: TGCGCCAGCAGTGAGAAGGGGACAGGGGCCGAGCAGTACTTC. Translating it yields CASSEKGTGAEQYF.

V gene TRBV29-1 combines with J gene TRBJ2-4, with a possible D match to TRBD2 (6 bases). The length of the CDR3 is 13 residues. The V end lost 7 bases, the J end lost 14 bases, and 24 bases lay between the germline ends. CDR1 is SQVTM and CDR2 is ANQGSEA in the germline V gene. The CDR3 loop is CSGRDGGTTSEYF. For the CDR3, the DNA is TGCAGCGGGCGGGACGGAGGAACCACCTCGGAGTACTTC.

The rearrangement links TRBV7-6 to TRBJ2-7; possibly TRBD2 for D (6 bases). Trimming cost V 5 bases and J 0 bases, with 17 bases left between them. Germline CDR1 is SGHVS and CDR2 is FNYEAQ. CDR3 length equals 16 residues. This CDR3 reads CASSPGGGISSYEQYF. The CDR3 DNA reads TGTGCCAGCAGCCCCGGAGGCGGGATAAGCTCCTACGAGCAGTACTTC.

Only one count was recorded for this clone. The J gene is TRBJ2-2, the V gene TRBV5-4, with 8 bases fitting TRBD2. V gave up 0 bases and J gave up 5 bases; unmatched junction bases: 6. The length of the CDR3 is 16 residues. CDR1 and CDR2 from the germline V gene are SGHNT and YYREEE (reference sequence). The CDR3 loop reads CASSLAGSGRTGELFF. The CDR3 nucleotides are TGTGCCAGCAGCTTGGCCGGAAGCGGGAGAACCGGGGAGCTGTTTTTT.

V is TRBV28 and J is TRBJ1-6, with D possibly TRBD1 on 5 matching bases. The V end lost 6 bases, the J end lost 4 bases, and 13 bases lay between the germline ends. The CDR3 is 15 residues long. Germline V lookup: CDR1 MDHEN, CDR2 SYDVKM. CDR3 sequence: CASRGTTAYNSPLHF. The CDR3 nucleotides are TGTGCCAGCAGAGGTACGACAGCTTATAATTCACCCCTCCACTTT.

The chain is built from TRBV27 and TRBJ2-7; 13 nucleotides align to TRBD2. The CDR3 runs to 17 residues. The ends lost 3 bases at V and 9 bases at J; junction bases unmatched: 14. Germline-derived CDR1 and CDR2 are MNHEY and SMNVEV (reference sequence). CDR3: CASSFRPLAGGVTAQYF. CDR3 DNA: TGTGCCAGCAGTTTCCGCCCACTAGCGGGAGGGGTGACAGCGCAGTACTTC.

The chain carries TRBV7-3 and TRBJ2-2; D not resolved. CDR3 length: 14 residues. Per the germline V gene, CDR1 is SGHTA and CDR2 is FQGTGA. The V and J ends lost 8 bases and 7 bases respectively, with 17 bases between them. The chain's CDR3 is CASSPEAEVGELFF. The CDR3 DNA follows: TGTGCCAGCTCGCCAGAGGCAGAGGTCGGGGAGCTGTTTTTT.

The genes are TRBV7-2 and TRBJ2-7; 10 bases are shared with TRBD1. There are 14 residues in the CDR3. Losses at the gene ends were 4 bases for V and 5 bases for J; bases not matched to a gene: 5. The germline V gene has CDR1 SGHTA and CDR2 FQGNSA. The CDR3 is CASSSDRGPNEQYF. The CDR3, as DNA: TGTGCCAGCAGCTCAGACAGGGGGCCGAACGAGCAGTACTTC.

The V call is TRBV6-5, the J call TRBJ2-7; 7 bases are a match to TRBD2. The CDR3 loop spans 15 amino acids. From germline, CDR1 is MNHEY and CDR2 SVGAGI. With V trimmed by 8 bases and J by 0 bases, 10 bases remained unmatched. CDR3 protein: CASGRGSVLSYEQYF. CDR3 DNA: TGTGCCAGCGGGCGGGGGAGCGTCCTCTCCTACGAGCAGTACTTC.

The CDR3 sequence: CASSYSGNAMAEAFF. The CDR3 bases are TGTGCCAGCAGTTACTCGGGAAATGCCATGGCTGAAGCTTTCTTT. The V call is TRBV6-5, the J call TRBJ1-1; D uncertain. There are 15 residues in the CDR3. V shed 0 bases and J shed 6 bases, with 14 bases lying between them. Germline loops: CDR1 MNHEY, CDR2 SVGAGI.

The rearrangement uses TRBV10-3 and TRBJ2-5; D possibly corresponds to TRBD2 (5 bases). V shed 0 bases and J shed 7 bases, with 6 bases lying between them. This CDR3 has 12 residues. Germline V gene sequence: CDR1 ENHRY, CDR2 SYGVKD. CDR3 sequence (DNA): TGTGCCATCAGTGAGTCGGCGGGGACCCAGTACTTC. Translated, it gives CAISESAGTQYF.

This rearrangement joins TRBV27 to TRBJ2-1, with D perhaps TRBD2 (5 bases). V lost 6 bases, J lost 7 bases, and 19 bases lay in between. Germline V lookup: CDR1 MNHEY, CDR2 SMNVEV (reference sequence). CDR3 length: 15 residues. The CDR3: CASRATGYVVNEQFF. CDR3 DNA: TGTGCCAGCAGAGCCACGGGATACGTTGTGAATGAGCAGTTCTTC.

The rearrangement uses TRBV19 and TRBJ1-2, with D perhaps matching TRBD1 (5 bases). V gave up 1 base and J gave up 8 bases, with 17 bases separating them. CDR1 is LNHDA and CDR2 is SQIVND in the germline V gene (reference sequence). The CDR3 runs 15 residues. The CDR3 is CASSIADPGTEGYTF. CDR3 bases: TGTGCCAGTAGTATAGCCGACCCGGGGACGGAAGGCTACACCTTC. The variable domain in full, completed from reference TRBV19 and TRBJ1-2, reads DGGITQSPKYLFRKEGQNVTLSCEQNLNHDAMYWYRQDPGQGLRLIYYSQIVNDFQKGDIAEGYSVSREKKESFPLTVTSAQKNPTAFYLCASSIADPGTEGYTFGSGTRLTVV.

This clone showed up just a few times. The chain carries TRBV6-4 and TRBJ1-6; 7 bases map to TRBD1. The CDR3 is 13 residues long. The J segment lost 10 bases and the V segment lost 6 bases, leaving 6 bases of the junction unmatched. Looked up from germline, CDR1 is MRHNA and CDR2 is SNTAGT. DNA for the CDR3: TGTGCCAGCAGAGAGACAGGGAGGTCACCCCTCCACTTT. Translation: CASRETGRSPLHF.

The chain combines TRBV5-8 with TRBJ2-7, with D possibly TRBD1 on 6 matching bases. Germline V lookup: CDR1 SGHTS, CDR2 YDEGEE. This CDR3 is 13 amino acids long. Trimming took off 3 bases at V and 3 bases at J, with 10 bases between the two ends. The DNA for the CDR3 is TGTGCCAGCAGCTGGGCGGACAGCTACGAGCAGTACTTC. Encoded protein: CASSWADSYEQYF.

The chain links TRBV7-9 to TRBJ2-7; D call uncertain. The V gene lost 1 base and the J gene lost 3 bases, with 7 bases spanning the gap. The CDR3 has 13 amino acids. From germline, CDR1 is SEHNR and CDR2 FQNEAQ (reference sequence). The CDR3 sequence is CASSLVNFYEQYF. The CDR3, as DNA: TGTGCCAGCAGCTTAGTCAACTTCTACGAGCAGTACTTC.

Concerning this clone: This could be a read error, since a much larger clone is one nucleotide away. Distinct nucleotide sequences in the sample also encode this CDR3. The chain combines TRBV6-5 with TRBJ1-2; TRBD1 matches at 9 bases. The germline gives CDR1 MNHEY, CDR2 SVGAGI. Trimming removed 5 bases from V and 3 bases from J; junction bases left unmatched: 1. The CDR3 length is 13 residues. This chain's CDR3 is CASSRQGDYGYTF. CDR3 nucleotides: TGTGCCAGCAGTCGACAGGGGGACTATGGCTACACCTTC.

This sequence joins TRBV11-2 and TRBJ1-1; 8 bases are shared with TRBD1. Trimming cost V 5 bases and J 2 bases; bases outside gene matches: 13. This CDR3 is built from 17 residues. Germline CDR1 reads SGHAT; CDR2 reads FQNNGV. CDR3: CASSADRGLRPNTEAFF. CDR3 DNA: TGTGCCAGCAGCGCAGACAGGGGCCTCCGCCCCAACACTGAAGCTTTCTTT.

This sequence joins TRBV7-2 and TRBJ1-2; possible D gene TRBD1, 5 bases. This CDR3 is built from 14 residues. Germline V gene lookup returns CDR1 SGHTA and CDR2 FQGNSA. Trimming cost V 1 base and J 7 bases, with 13 bases left between them. The CDR3 is CASSLGRGFSGYTF. CDR3 nucleotide sequence: TGTGCCAGCAGCTTAGGTCGGGGGTTTTCTGGCTACACCTTC.